A single sample gave rise to the 32 T cell receptor beta chains below, sequenced in a study of T cell changes during pregnancy in multiple sclerosis. Libraries were prepared by immunoSEQ multiplex PCR; TCRdb keeps only in-frame clonotypes and omits some of them. The sample shows 27,000 or so clones, around nine tenths of them seen only once. This specimen consisted of CD8+ T cells from peripheral blood mononuclear cells, obtained in the second trimester of pregnancy. Every receptor here comes from a female donor with multiple sclerosis, enrolled in a pregnancy study.

This clone has more than one count but fewer than ten. The chain uses TRBV6-1 and TRBJ1-5, with D hard to call. Between the trimmed V and J ends, which lost 3 bases and 1 base, there was a span of 10 bases. The CDR3 has 15 amino acids. Germline values: CDR1 MNHNS, CDR2 SASEGT. The CDR3 DNA follows: TGTGCCAGCAGTGAGTCTATGGGCAGCAATCAGCCCCAGCATTTT. This sequence encodes CASSESMGSNQPQHF.

Concerning this clone itself: This sample also contains other DNA sequences that code for the same CDR3. The chain uses TRBV6-5 and TRBJ1-2; D is possibly TRBD1 (5 bases). CDR3 length: 13 residues. Trimming cost V 4 bases and J 4 bases, with 10 bases left between them. Germline V gene data show CDR1 as MNHEY and CDR2 as SVGAGI. CDR3 in amino acids: CASSWGRFYGYTF. The CDR3 DNA is TGTGCCAGCAGTTGGGGCCGCTTCTATGGCTACACCTTC.

V gene TRBV4-3 combines with J gene TRBJ2-1; D is undetermined. V was cut by 0 bases and J by 4 bases, with 7 bases left in between. CDR1 is LGHNA, CDR2 YSLEER, per germline. The CDR3 contains 14 residues. The CDR3 region is CASSQDLEYNEQFF. In DNA, the CDR3 is TGCGCCAGCAGCCAAGATTTGGAGTACAATGAGCAGTTCTTC.

The J gene is TRBJ1-5, the V gene TRBV10-2; TRBD1 agrees at 8 bases. Germline V gives CDR1 WSHSY, CDR2 SAAADI. Trimming took 6 bases from V and 5 from J; bases not matched to a gene: 6. The CDR3 is made up of 14 amino acids. The CDR3 DNA reads TGCGCCAGCAGGTCAGGGGGCGCCGATCAGCCCCAGCATTTT. This encodes CASRSGGADQPQHF.

V gene TRBV6-1 combines with J gene TRBJ2-7; TRBD2 is a possible D gene (5 bases). From germline, CDR1 is MNHNS and CDR2 SASEGT. The CDR3 spans 15 residues. The V gene lost 6 bases and the J gene lost 0 bases, with 15 bases spanning the gap. CDR3 DNA: TGTGCCAGCAGCCCAAGCGGTGCGAGCTCCTACGAGCAGTACTTC. It yields the protein CASSPSGASSYEQYF.

The V call is TRBV6-4, the J call TRBJ2-1; 11 bases match TRBD2. Germline CDR1 is MRHNA and CDR2 is SNTAGT. This CDR3 has 14 amino acids. The ends lost 6 bases at V and 6 bases at J; junction bases unmatched: 4. The CDR3 DNA reads TGTGCCAGCAGCCCCGGGACTAGCGGCAATGAGCAGTTCTTC. Translated: CASSPGTSGNEQFF.

CDR3 in DNA: TGTGCCAGCAGCTTAGAGCGCCGCACAGATACGCAGTATTTT. Protein: CASSLERRTDTQYF. The rearrangement links TRBV11-3 to TRBJ2-3; D not certain. V was clipped by 0 bases and J by 1 base, with 5 bases between them. In germline, CDR1 is SGHNT, CDR2 YENEEA. This CDR3 contains 14 residues.

This clone appeared once. The chain links TRBV30 to TRBJ2-1; TRBD1 might be the D (6 bases). CDR1 is GTSNPN, CDR2 SVGIG, per germline (reference sequence). V lost 4 bases and J lost 9, with 16 bases in between. The CDR3 loop spans 13 amino acids. The CDR3: CAWTPSGQGEQFF. As DNA, the CDR3 is TGTGCCTGGACCCCCTCGGGACAAGGTGAGCAGTTCTTC.

The chain employs TRBV10-3 and TRBJ2-5; 9 bases fit TRBD1. The junction had 4 bases not matched to a gene; V was cut back by 0 bases and J by 5 bases. Germline V gene sequence: CDR1 ENHRY, CDR2 SYGVKD. This CDR3 region has 15 residues. Here the CDR3 reads CAISESTGGGETQYF. CDR3 coding DNA: TGTGCCATCAGTGAGTCGACAGGGGGTGGGGAGACCCAGTACTTC.

This chain links TRBV5-1 with TRBJ1-1; D possibly corresponds to TRBD1 (6 bases). Trimming stripped 4 bases from V and 4 bases from J, with 29 bases between. This CDR3 has 19 amino acids. Germline V CDR1 and CDR2: SGHRS, YFSETQ. The CDR3 sequence: CASSPSNYPHRVRVTEAFF. As DNA, the CDR3 is TGCGCCAGCAGCCCCTCGAACTACCCCCACAGGGTGAGGGTCACTGAAGCTTTCTTT.

The genes are TRBV7-9 and TRBJ1-1; 8 bases match TRBD1. Germline V gene sequence: CDR1 SEHNR, CDR2 FQNEAQ (reference sequence). There are 13 residues in the CDR3. V was pared by 3 bases and J by 3 bases, with 0 bases of the junction left unmatched. The DNA for the CDR3 is TGTGCCAGCAGCTTGACAGGGGACACTGAAGCTTTCTTT. This sequence encodes CASSLTGDTEAFF.

V is TRBV7-9 and J is TRBJ2-7; perhaps TRBD1 as D (5 bases). V lost 6 bases and J lost 5, with 8 bases in between. Per the germline V gene, CDR1 is SEHNR and CDR2 is FQNEAQ (reference sequence). The CDR3 covers 11 residues. The CDR3 region is CASRWGNEQYF. DNA for the CDR3: TGTGCCAGCAGGTGGGGCAACGAGCAGTACTTC.

This clone occurred once. V and J are TRBV14 and TRBJ1-1; perhaps TRBD1 as D (5 bases). The CDR3 consists of 12 residues. Trimming cost V 4 bases and J 4 bases, with 7 bases left between them. Germline CDR1 SGHDN, CDR2 FVKESK. In nucleotides, the CDR3 is TGTGCCAGCAGCCCCCAGGGCACTGAAGCTTTCTTT. This codes for CASSPQGTEAFF.

V and J are TRBV13 and TRBJ1-1; the match to TRBD1 covers 8 bases. CDR3 size: 16 residues. J gave up 4 bases and V 5 bases, and 12 bases lay outside the gene matches. CDR1 and CDR2 from the germline V gene are PRHDT and FYEKMQ (reference sequence). CDR3 DNA: TGTGCCAGCAGCCCGGGGCTTCAGGGGGCGCGCACTGAAGCTTTCTTT. It codes for CASSPGLQGARTEAFF.

On this clone: This sample includes further DNA sequences coding for the same CDR3. The CDR3 coding sequence is TGTGCCTGGGGACAGGGGGGCGAGCAGTACTTC. Protein product: CAWGQGGEQYF. The chain is built from TRBV30 and TRBJ2-7; 10 bases map to TRBD1. The germline gives CDR1 GTSNPN, CDR2 SVGIG (reference sequence). After removal of 5 bases from V and 6 bases from J, the junction contained 1 base not matched to a gene. This CDR3 has 11 residues.

J is TRBJ2-7 and V is TRBV6-1; the D gene is possibly TRBD2 (6 bases). The ends were cut back, 5 bases at V and 6 bases at J, with 17 bases in the middle. Per germline, CDR1 MNHNS and CDR2 SASEGT. The CDR3 runs to 14 residues. DNA of the CDR3: TGTGCCAGCAGTCCTAGCGTAGAGGTTTCCGAGCAGTACTTC. The encoded protein is CASSPSVEVSEQYF.

The rearrangement links TRBV28 to TRBJ2-7; D is possibly TRBD1 (5 bases). This CDR3 contains 14 residues. V shed 3 bases and J shed 2 bases, with 11 bases lying between them. Looked up from germline, CDR1 is MDHEN and CDR2 is SYDVKM. CDR3 in DNA: TGTGCCAGCAGTTTTTGGCAGGGAACCTACGAGCAGTACTTC. Translating it yields CASSFWQGTYEQYF.

The chain carries TRBV13 and TRBJ1-1; 10 bases fit TRBD1. The germline CDR1 and CDR2 sequences are PRHDT and FYEKMQ (reference sequence). V was pared by 0 bases and J by 0 bases, with 7 bases of the junction left unmatched. The CDR3 is made up of 18 amino acids. The CDR3 nucleotides are TGTGCCAGCAGCTTAGGCCCGGGACAGGGGAGTGTGAACACTGAAGCTTTCTTT. It codes for CASSLGPGQGSVNTEAFF.

The chain carries TRBV29-1 and TRBJ2-7, with TRBD1 matching over 10 bases. This CDR3 spans 13 amino acids. Germline loops: CDR1 SQVTM, CDR2 ANQGSEA. The V gene end was trimmed by 3 bases and the J gene end by 2 bases; junction bases not matched to a gene: 1. CDR3 coding DNA: TGCAGCGTTGAGGGGACAGGGGCCTACGAGCAGTACTTC. Translated: CSVEGTGAYEQYF.

V usage is TRBV15 and J usage is TRBJ2-3; D gene ambiguous. This CDR3 contains 12 residues. Trimming stripped 2 bases from V and 6 bases from J, with 6 bases between. Germline V gene data show CDR1 as LNHNV and CDR2 as YYDKDF (reference sequence). Here the CDR3 DNA reads TGTGCCACCAGCAGATTCGGGGATACGCAGTATTTT. This sequence encodes CATSRFGDTQYF.

This rearrangement joins TRBV27 to TRBJ2-7; tentative D call: TRBD1 (6 bases). CDR1 and CDR2 (germline): MNHEY, SMNVEV (reference sequence). This CDR3 is built from 15 residues. With 6 bases removed from V and 4 bases from J, the gap between germline ends came to 19 bases. The CDR3 DNA is TGTGCCAGCAGCCCGGGACACCAGAATGTATACGAGCAGTACTTC. It yields the protein CASSPGHQNVYEQYF.

The rearrangement joins TRBV27 to TRBJ2-7; TRBD1 aligns across 7 bases. CDR3 length: 13 amino acids. V was clipped by 6 bases and J by 3 bases; unmatched bases: 5. Germline lookup yields CDR1 MNHEY and CDR2 SMNVEV (reference sequence). This CDR3 reads CASRLQGDYEQYF. In DNA form, the CDR3 reads TGTGCCAGCAGGCTGCAGGGGGACTACGAGCAGTACTTC.

V is TRBV30 and J is TRBJ1-2; D is perhaps TRBD1 (6 bases). CDR3 length equals 12 residues. V was pared by 2 bases and J by 7 bases, with 11 bases between. The germline CDR1 and CDR2 sequences are GTSNPN and SVGIG (reference sequence). The CDR3 coding sequence is TGTGCCTGGAGTAGACAGGCGGGTGGCTACACCTTC. Translation: CAWSRQAGGYTF.

This rearrangement joins TRBV6-4 to TRBJ2-2; 10 bases agree with TRBD2. The trim removed 6 bases at V and 3 bases at J, leaving 4 bases unmatched. From germline, CDR1 is MRHNA and CDR2 SNTAGT. This CDR3 has 15 amino acids. In DNA, the CDR3 is TGTGCCAGCAGCCAACTAGCGGGGTACACCGGGGAGCTGTTTTTT. This sequence encodes CASSQLAGYTGELFF.

This chain links TRBV10-3 with TRBJ1-3; maybe TRBD1 (6 bases). The CDR3 runs 17 residues. Germline lookup yields CDR1 ENHRY and CDR2 SYGVKD. Deletions cut 3 bases from V and 2 bases from J, with 17 bases between. CDR3 sequence reads: CAISEMGRTEAGNTIYF. CDR3 bases: TGTGCCATCAGTGAAATGGGGCGGACAGAAGCTGGAAACACCATATATTTT.

The chain is built from TRBV15 and TRBJ2-5, with 9 positions matching TRBD2. The end of the DNA fits TRBJ2-7 better, so the J call may be wrong. The length of the CDR3 is 15 residues. Per the germline V gene, CDR1 is LNHNV and CDR2 is YYDKDF (reference sequence). CDR3 in amino acids: CATSRDSGGSYEQYF. In DNA form, the CDR3 reads TGTGCCACCAGCAGAGATAGCGGGGGCTCCTACGAGCAGTACTTC.

The chain employs TRBV11-3 and TRBJ2-3, with D maybe TRBD2 (6 bases). CDR1 and CDR2 (germline): SGHNT, YENEEA. V gave up 4 bases and J gave up 3 bases, with 11 bases separating them. CDR3 length equals 14 residues. This CDR3 reads CASSSTRGTDTQYF. CDR3 DNA sequence: TGTGCCAGCAGCTCGACGCGGGGAACAGATACGCAGTATTTT.

The chain joins TRBV7-9 to TRBJ2-7; tentatively, D is TRBD2 (6 bases). V dropped 1 base and J dropped 7 bases, with 26 bases sitting between them. Per the germline V gene, CDR1 is SEHNR and CDR2 is FQNEAQ (reference sequence). The CDR3 loop spans 18 amino acids. The CDR3 sequence: CASSLGVLRGKYSGEQYF. CDR3 sequence (DNA): TGTGCCAGCAGCTTAGGCGTCCTACGGGGGAAATATTCAGGGGAGCAGTACTTC.

The chain is built from TRBV2 and TRBJ1-2, with a weak D call TRBD1 (5 bases). V was shortened by 10 bases and J by 0 bases, with 9 bases between the two germline ends. The CDR3 is made up of 12 amino acids. Germline CDR1 reads SNHLY; CDR2 reads FYNNEI. CDR3 in amino acids: CATGGANYGYTF. Written as DNA, the CDR3 is TGTGCCACCGGGGGGGCTAACTATGGCTACACCTTC.

The V gene is TRBV2, the J gene TRBJ1-5; TRBD1 matches at 11 bases. Germline-derived CDR1 and CDR2 are SNHLY and FYNNEI. The trim removed 4 bases at V and 6 bases at J, leaving 2 bases unmatched. CDR3 length equals 14 residues. CDR3 protein: CASSGTGGSQPQHF. CDR3 bases: TGTGCCAGCAGTGGGACAGGGGGCAGTCAGCCCCAGCATTTT.

The chain uses TRBV6-5 and TRBJ2-2, with a possible D match to TRBD2 (6 bases). Trimming stripped 8 bases from V and 3 bases from J, with 13 bases between. CDR1 and CDR2 from the germline V gene are MNHEY and SVGAGI. This CDR3 is 14 amino acids long. In nucleotides, the CDR3 is TGTGCCAGCGCTGCGGGGACGGACACCGGGGAGCTGTTTTTT. Its translation is CASAAGTDTGELFF.

J is TRBJ2-2 and V is TRBV19; 11 positions match TRBD2. The CDR3 is 15 amino acids. In germline, CDR1 is LNHDA, CDR2 SQIVND (reference sequence). V was pared by 0 bases and J by 9 bases, with 3 bases of the junction left unmatched. CDR3: CASSIDRTSGWELFF. The CDR3 region has the DNA TGTGCCAGTAGTATAGACCGGACTAGCGGGTGGGAGCTGTTTTTT.